This entry lists 26 T cell receptor beta chains sequenced from one sample in a study of cytomegalovirus exposure and HLA in healthy donors. PCR amplification relied on 60 Vbeta primers (plus 13 Jbeta primers). Produced via immunoSEQ multiplex PCR; TCRdb's table is partial and in-frame only. Found here are more than 85,000 clones, 60% to 80% of them singletons; the top ten hold about 2.1%. The sequencing input was PBMCs. These receptors originate from a boy younger than 18 in good health and CMV-seronegative.

The V and J genes are TRBV7-2 and TRBJ1-5, with D possibly being TRBD1 (5 bases). Germline loops: CDR1 SGHTA, CDR2 FQGNSA. The CDR3 spans 14 residues. The ends were cut back, 2 bases at V and 2 bases at J, with 7 bases in the middle. The CDR3 DNA sequence: TGTGCCAGCAGCTTATCGGGGGGCAATCAGCCCCAGCATTTT. Encoded protein: CASSLSGGNQPQHF.

The chain joins TRBV7-8 to TRBJ2-7; D is perhaps TRBD1 (5 bases). The germline V gene encodes CDR1 SGHVS and CDR2 FQNEAQ. V was cut by 4 bases and J by 2 bases, with 18 bases left in between. This CDR3 has 16 amino acids. The CDR3 DNA reads TGTGCCAGCAGCTCACTTCAGGGAATTAAACCCTACGAGCAGTACTTC. Its translation: CASSSLQGIKPYEQYF.

Only one count was recorded for this clone. The chain employs TRBV7-9 and TRBJ2-7; D perhaps matches TRBD2 (5 bases). V was pared by 0 bases and J by 5 bases, with 8 bases between. CDR1 and CDR2 from the germline V gene are SEHNR and FQNEAQ (reference sequence). The CDR3 runs 13 residues. The DNA of the CDR3 is TGTGCCAGCAGCTTAGCGGGAGTCCACGAGCAGTACTTC. Its translation: CASSLAGVHEQYF.

Comments on this clone: Here the CDR3 omits its conserved ending phenylalanine or tryptophan, so a read error is the likely source. The chain uses TRBV28 and TRBJ1-1; D ambiguous. The CDR3 has 12 residues. V gave up 6 bases and J gave up 5 bases, with 10 bases separating them. CDR1 and CDR2 (germline): MDHEN, SYDVKM. For the CDR3, the DNA is TGTGCCAGCAGGGGAGGGTGGACTGAAGCTTTCGTT. This gives the protein CASRGGWTEAFV.

The chain carries TRBV30 and TRBJ1-4; a weak D match, TRBD1 (6 bases). The CDR3 spans 17 residues. V lost 0 bases and J lost 0, with 14 bases in between. Per germline, CDR1 GTSNPN and CDR2 SVGIG (reference sequence). CDR3 residues: CAWSVTRTAATNEKLFF. CDR3 in DNA: TGTGCCTGGAGTGTAACAAGGACAGCCGCAACTAATGAAAAACTGTTTTTT.

The chain links TRBV5-1 to TRBJ2-7, with 8 nucleotides matching TRBD1. The CDR3 sequence is 16 residues long. J lost 2 bases, V lost 0 bases, and 7 bases had no gene match. Germline loops: CDR1 SGHRS, CDR2 YFSETQ. The chain's CDR3 is CASSLAGTGHTYEQYF. CDR3 bases: TGCGCCAGCAGCTTGGCGGGGACAGGTCACACCTACGAGCAGTACTTC.

The chain joins TRBV28 to TRBJ1-2; TRBD1 agrees at 10 bases. Germline trimming cut 3 bases from V and 2 bases from J; bases unmatched to any gene: 6. CDR1 and CDR2 (germline): MDHEN, SYDVKM. The CDR3 contains 16 residues. The CDR3 DNA sequence: TGTGCCAGCAGTTTGACAGGGGGCGCCCGAAACTATGGCTACACCTTC. Encoded protein: CASSLTGGARNYGYTF.

V gene TRBV7-9 combines with J gene TRBJ1-1; 8 bases fit TRBD1. The V gene end was trimmed by 6 bases and the J gene end by 1 base; junction bases not matched to a gene: 10. The CDR3 is made up of 16 amino acids. Germline V CDR1 and CDR2: SEHNR, FQNEAQ (reference sequence). CDR3 sequence: CASSIRQGAPNTEAFF. The CDR3 DNA follows: TGTGCCAGCAGTATAAGGCAGGGGGCGCCGAACACTGAAGCTTTCTTT.

The V gene is TRBV6-5, the J gene TRBJ2-1; D perhaps matches TRBD1 (6 bases). V gave up 6 bases and J gave up 8 bases, with 17 bases separating them. The CDR3 loop spans 14 amino acids. Germline lookup yields CDR1 MNHEY and CDR2 SVGAGI. Written as DNA, the CDR3 is TGTGCCAGCAGCCGCAGGACAGTTGACTATGAGCAGTTCTTC. This gives the protein CASSRRTVDYEQFF.

This rearrangement joins TRBV18 to TRBJ1-1; 7 nucleotides match TRBD1. This CDR3 comprises 14 residues. V shed 8 bases and J 1 base; nucleotides not matched to a gene: 7. The germline V gene has CDR1 KGHSH and CDR2 LQKENI. CDR3 sequence reads: CASTRDSQNTEAFF. The CDR3 DNA follows: TGTGCCAGCACTCGGGACAGTCAGAACACTGAAGCTTTCTTT.

The chain is built from TRBV6-5 and TRBJ2-7; 9 bases are a match to TRBD1. V lost 5 bases to trimming and J lost 1 base; unmatched junction nucleotides: 3. Germline V gene sequence: CDR1 MNHEY, CDR2 SVGAGI. This CDR3 has 14 amino acids. The CDR3 DNA is TGTGCCAGCAGTCGGGGGACAGGGTCCTACGAGCAGTACTTC. As protein: CASSRGTGSYEQYF.

This chain uses TRBV28 with TRBJ2-5; the D gene is possibly TRBD1 (6 bases). Germline V gives CDR1 MDHEN, CDR2 SYDVKM. V was trimmed by 5 bases and J by 5 bases, leaving 6 bases between them. The length of the CDR3 is 11 residues. The DNA for the CDR3 is TGTGCCAGCAGTACAGGGGAGACCCAGTACTTC. Translating gives CASSTGETQYF.

This chain links TRBV9 with TRBJ1-2; D gene ambiguous. In germline, CDR1 is SGDLS, CDR2 YYNGEE. V was trimmed by 0 bases and J by 4 bases, leaving 10 bases between them. The CDR3 extends over 14 amino acids. The CDR3 bases are TGTGCCAGCAGCGTAGGATCAGGATCCTATGGCTACACCTTC. Its protein product is CASSVGSGSYGYTF. Combining the CDR3 with reference TRBV9 and TRBJ1-2 gives the whole variable domain DSGVTQTPKHLITATGQRVTLRCSPRSGDLSVYWYQQSLDQGLQFLIQYYNGEERAKGNILERFSAQQFPDLHSELNLSSLELGDSALYFCASSVGSGSYGYTFGSGTRLTVV.

This chain connects TRBV27 to TRBJ2-4, with D possibly being TRBD1 (5 bases). This CDR3 comprises 13 residues. Germline-derived CDR1 and CDR2 are MNHEY and SMNVEV (reference sequence). Trimming cost V 6 bases and J 5 bases, with 11 bases left between them. The CDR3 nucleotides are TGTGCCAGCAGATCCCAAGGGGAAAACATTCAGTACTTC. It yields the protein CASRSQGENIQYF.

The chain recombines TRBV10-3 with TRBJ2-7, with D maybe TRBD1 (5 bases). The CDR3 runs to 12 residues. CDR1 is ENHRY and CDR2 is SYGVKD in the germline V gene. V was pared by 3 bases and J by 10 bases, with 13 bases between. DNA of the CDR3: TGTGCCATCAGTGATCTTTTGACAGCTCAGTACTTC. Protein: CAISDLLTAQYF.

CDR3 region: CSAQGIGVGTDTQYF. CDR3 DNA sequence: TGCAGCGCCCAAGGGATCGGGGTTGGCACAGATACGCAGTATTTT. The V gene is TRBV29-1, the J gene TRBJ2-3; possible D gene TRBD2, 5 bases. V lost 7 bases, J lost 1 base, and 18 bases lay in between. The germline CDR1 and CDR2 sequences are SQVTM and ANQGSEA. The CDR3 extends over 15 amino acids.

The rearrangement uses TRBV5-1 and TRBJ2-7; the D gene is possibly TRBD1 (7 bases). The germline gives CDR1 SGHRS, CDR2 YFSETQ. The V and J ends lost 0 bases and 4 bases respectively, with 17 bases between them. This CDR3 contains 16 residues. The CDR3 nucleotides read TGCGCCAGCAGCTTGGGCGGGGCAGGGGGTATGTACGAGCAGTACTTC. It translates to CASSLGGAGGMYEQYF.

This chain joins TRBV29-1 and TRBJ2-1, with 9 bases fitting TRBD2. CDR1 is SQVTM, CDR2 ANQGSEA, per germline. The CDR3 extends over 16 amino acids. V shed 4 bases, J shed 0 bases, and the junction held 7 bases outside the gene matches. CDR3 nucleotides: TGCAGCGTTGGTGGGGCGGGAGGGAGCTCCTACAATGAGCAGTTCTTC. It encodes CSVGGAGGSSYNEQFF.

This rearrangement joins TRBV9 to TRBJ2-1, with 8 bases lining up with TRBD2. This CDR3 spans 12 amino acids. Unmatched junction bases numbered 3, after V lost 0 bases and J lost 13 bases. CDR1 is SGDLS and CDR2 is YYNGEE in the germline V gene. CDR3 nucleotides: TGTGCCAGCAGCGTAGGAGCGGGGGTACAGTTCTTC. It encodes CASSVGAGVQFF.

The chain has TRBV9 and TRBJ1-2, with 9 bases matching TRBD1. J gave up 6 bases and V 4 bases, and 4 bases lay outside the gene matches. Germline values: CDR1 SGDLS, CDR2 YYNGEE. CDR3 length equals 13 residues. The CDR3 is CASSSDRGHGYTF. Written as DNA, the CDR3 is TGTGCCAGCAGCTCGGACAGGGGTCATGGCTACACCTTC.

The chain combines TRBV7-9 with TRBJ2-1; tentatively, D is TRBD2 (6 bases). CDR1 and CDR2 from the germline V gene are SEHNR and FQNEAQ (reference sequence). The length of the CDR3 is 14 residues. CDR3 coding DNA: TGTGTCACAAGCGGGCTGGGGTCCTACAATGAGCAGTTCTTC. The encoded protein is CVTSGLGSYNEQFF.

The chain links TRBV28 to TRBJ2-5, with 8 bases identical to TRBD1. V gave up 1 base and J gave up 3 bases; unmatched junction bases: 4. The CDR3 loop spans 15 amino acids. Per the germline V gene, CDR1 is MDHEN and CDR2 is SYDVKM. The CDR3 region is CASSLYRGTKETQYF. The DNA of the CDR3 is TGTGCCAGCAGTTTATACAGGGGGACGAAAGAGACCCAGTACTTC.

The V call is TRBV7-2, the J call TRBJ2-5; 9 bases map to TRBD1. This CDR3 region has 16 residues. J was trimmed by 5 bases and V by 5 bases; bases with no gene match: 12. Germline CDR1 reads SGHTA; CDR2 reads FQGNSA. The CDR3 coding sequence is TGTGCCAGCAGCCAGGGACAGGGTAGGGGTGGGGAGACCCAGTACTTC. This encodes CASSQGQGRGGETQYF.

The V and J genes are TRBV7-9 and TRBJ1-6, with D unresolved. Trimming took off 5 bases at V and 8 bases at J, with 10 bases between the two ends. Per germline, CDR1 SEHNR and CDR2 FQNEAQ (reference sequence). CDR3 size: 13 residues. The chain's CDR3 is CASSRLGDSPLHF. The CDR3, as DNA: TGTGCCAGCAGCCGCCTCGGGGATTCACCCCTCCACTTT.

The chain combines TRBV30 with TRBJ2-7, with D possibly being TRBD1 (5 bases). The germline V gene encodes CDR1 GTSNPN and CDR2 SVGIG (reference sequence). V lost 3 bases and J lost 2, with 8 bases in between. The CDR3 spans 12 residues. CDR3 protein: CAWRGQPYEQYF. The CDR3 DNA sequence: TGTGCCTGGAGGGGGCAACCCTACGAGCAGTACTTC.

This chain connects TRBV6-5 to TRBJ1-1; no reliable D call. Germline V gives CDR1 MNHEY, CDR2 SVGAGI. This CDR3 is 13 amino acids long. V lost 6 bases and J lost 5, with 13 bases in between. This chain's CDR3 is CASSSASLTEAFF. In DNA form, the CDR3 reads TGTGCCAGCAGCTCCGCGAGTCTAACTGAAGCTTTCTTT.